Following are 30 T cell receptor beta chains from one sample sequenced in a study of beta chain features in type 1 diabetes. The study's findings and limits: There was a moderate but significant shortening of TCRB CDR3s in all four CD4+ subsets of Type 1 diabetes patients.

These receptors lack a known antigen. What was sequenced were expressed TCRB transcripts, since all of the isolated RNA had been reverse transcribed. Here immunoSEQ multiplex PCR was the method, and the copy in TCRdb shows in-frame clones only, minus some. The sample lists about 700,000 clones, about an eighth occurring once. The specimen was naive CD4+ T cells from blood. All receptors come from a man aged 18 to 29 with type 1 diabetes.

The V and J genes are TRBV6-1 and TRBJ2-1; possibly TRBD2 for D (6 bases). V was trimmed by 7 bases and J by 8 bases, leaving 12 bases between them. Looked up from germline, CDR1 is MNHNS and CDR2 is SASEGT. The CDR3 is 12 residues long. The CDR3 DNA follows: TGTGCCAGCAAGACTAGACTCCATGAGCAGTTCTTC. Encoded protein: CASKTRLHEQFF.

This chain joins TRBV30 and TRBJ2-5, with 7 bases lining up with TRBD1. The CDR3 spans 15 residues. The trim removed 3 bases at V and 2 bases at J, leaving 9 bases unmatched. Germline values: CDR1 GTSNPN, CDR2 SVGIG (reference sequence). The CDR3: CAWSVLGQPQETQYF. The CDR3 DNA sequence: TGTGCCTGGAGCGTCTTGGGACAGCCTCAAGAGACCCAGTACTTC.

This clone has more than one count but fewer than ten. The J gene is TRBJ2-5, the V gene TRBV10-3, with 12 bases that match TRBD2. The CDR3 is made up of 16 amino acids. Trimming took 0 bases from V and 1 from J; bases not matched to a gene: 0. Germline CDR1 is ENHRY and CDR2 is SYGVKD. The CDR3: CAISESTSGGQETQYF. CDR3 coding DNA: TGTGCCATCAGTGAGTCGACTAGCGGGGGCCAAGAGACCCAGTACTTC.

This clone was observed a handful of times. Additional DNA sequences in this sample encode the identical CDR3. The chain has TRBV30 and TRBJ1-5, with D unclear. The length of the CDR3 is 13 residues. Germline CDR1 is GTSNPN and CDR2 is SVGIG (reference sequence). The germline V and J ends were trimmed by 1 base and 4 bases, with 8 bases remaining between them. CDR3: CAWSGSFNQPQHF. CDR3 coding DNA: TGTGCCTGGAGTGGCAGTTTTAATCAGCCCCAGCATTTT.

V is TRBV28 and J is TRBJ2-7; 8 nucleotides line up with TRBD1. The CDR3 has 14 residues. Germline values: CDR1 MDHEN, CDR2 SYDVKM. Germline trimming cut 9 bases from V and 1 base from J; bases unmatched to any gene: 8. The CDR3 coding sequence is TGTGCCAGTGGAGGACAGGGCCCATCCTACGAGCAGTACTTC. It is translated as CASGGQGPSYEQYF.

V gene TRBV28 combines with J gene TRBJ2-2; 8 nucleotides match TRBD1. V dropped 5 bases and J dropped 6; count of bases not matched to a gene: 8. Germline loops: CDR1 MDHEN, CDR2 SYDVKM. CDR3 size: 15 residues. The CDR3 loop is CASSAPDRVAGELFF. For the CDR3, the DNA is TGTGCCAGCAGTGCCCCGGACAGGGTGGCCGGGGAGCTGTTTTTT.

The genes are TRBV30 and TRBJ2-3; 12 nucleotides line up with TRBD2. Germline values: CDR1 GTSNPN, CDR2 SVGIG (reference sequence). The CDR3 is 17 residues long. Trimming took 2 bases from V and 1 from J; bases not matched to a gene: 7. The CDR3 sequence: CAWSTRLAGARTDTQYF. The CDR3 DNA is TGTGCCTGGAGTACCCGACTAGCGGGGGCACGCACAGATACGCAGTATTTT.

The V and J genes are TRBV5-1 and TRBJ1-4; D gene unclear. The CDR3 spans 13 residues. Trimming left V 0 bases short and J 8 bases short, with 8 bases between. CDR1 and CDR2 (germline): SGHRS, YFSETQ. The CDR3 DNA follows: TGCGCCAGCAGCTTGGCGACGGGGGAAAAACTGTTTTTT. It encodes CASSLATGEKLFF.

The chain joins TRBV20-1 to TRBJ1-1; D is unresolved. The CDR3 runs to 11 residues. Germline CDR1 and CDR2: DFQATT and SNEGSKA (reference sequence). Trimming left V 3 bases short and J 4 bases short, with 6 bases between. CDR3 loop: CSASPSTEAFF. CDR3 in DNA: TGCAGTGCTAGTCCCAGCACTGAAGCTTTCTTT.

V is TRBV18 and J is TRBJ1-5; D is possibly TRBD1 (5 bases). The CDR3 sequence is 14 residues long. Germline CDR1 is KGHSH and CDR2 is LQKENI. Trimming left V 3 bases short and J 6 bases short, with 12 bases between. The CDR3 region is CASSPSRVAQPQHF. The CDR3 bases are TGTGCCAGCTCACCCAGCAGGGTGGCTCAGCCCCAGCATTTT.

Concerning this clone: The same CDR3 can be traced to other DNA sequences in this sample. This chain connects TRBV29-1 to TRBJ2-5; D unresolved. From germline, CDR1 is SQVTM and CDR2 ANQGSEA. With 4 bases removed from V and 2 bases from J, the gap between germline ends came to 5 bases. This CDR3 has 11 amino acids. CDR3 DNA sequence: TGCAGCGTTGCCCCGCAAGAGACCCAGTACTTC. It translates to CSVAPQETQYF.

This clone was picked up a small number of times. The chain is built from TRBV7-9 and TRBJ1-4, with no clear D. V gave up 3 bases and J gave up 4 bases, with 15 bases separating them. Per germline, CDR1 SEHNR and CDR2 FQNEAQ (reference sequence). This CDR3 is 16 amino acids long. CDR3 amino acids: CASSFRFAQDNEKLFF. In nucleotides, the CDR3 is TGTGCCAGCAGCTTCCGGTTCGCGCAGGATAATGAAAAACTGTTTTTT.

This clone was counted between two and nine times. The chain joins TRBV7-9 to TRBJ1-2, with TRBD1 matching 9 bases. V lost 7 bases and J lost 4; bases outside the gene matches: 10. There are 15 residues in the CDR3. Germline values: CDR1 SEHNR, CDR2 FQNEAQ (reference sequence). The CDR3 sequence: CASTGRDRVIYGYTF. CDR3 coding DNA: TGTGCCAGCACCGGGAGGGACAGGGTCATCTATGGCTACACCTTC.

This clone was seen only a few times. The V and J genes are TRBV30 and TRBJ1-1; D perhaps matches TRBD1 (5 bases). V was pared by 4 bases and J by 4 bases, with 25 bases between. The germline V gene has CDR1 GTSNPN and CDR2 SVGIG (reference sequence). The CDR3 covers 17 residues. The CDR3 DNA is TGTGCCTGGACCATCGTAGGGGCTAGAAGCTTGAGCACTGAAGCTTTCTTT. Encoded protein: CAWTIVGARSLSTEAFF.

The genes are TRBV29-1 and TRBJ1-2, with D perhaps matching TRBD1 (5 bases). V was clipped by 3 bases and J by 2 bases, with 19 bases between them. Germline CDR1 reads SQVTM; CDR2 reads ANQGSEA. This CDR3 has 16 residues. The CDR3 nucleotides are TGCAGCGTTGATTGGTCCCCTGATGGGGGAAACTATGGCTACACCTTC. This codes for CSVDWSPDGGNYGYTF.

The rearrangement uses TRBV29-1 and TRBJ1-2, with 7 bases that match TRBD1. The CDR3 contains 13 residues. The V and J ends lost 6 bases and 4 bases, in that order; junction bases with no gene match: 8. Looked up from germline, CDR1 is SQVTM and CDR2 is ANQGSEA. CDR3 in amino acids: CSVAGQAGYGYTF. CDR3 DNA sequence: TGCAGCGTCGCCGGACAGGCCGGCTATGGCTACACCTTC.

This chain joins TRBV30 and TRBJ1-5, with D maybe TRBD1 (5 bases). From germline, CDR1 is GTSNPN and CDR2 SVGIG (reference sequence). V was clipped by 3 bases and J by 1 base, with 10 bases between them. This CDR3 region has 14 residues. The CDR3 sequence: CAWRPGGSNQPQHF. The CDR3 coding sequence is TGTGCCTGGAGACCGGGGGGGAGCAATCAGCCCCAGCATTTT.

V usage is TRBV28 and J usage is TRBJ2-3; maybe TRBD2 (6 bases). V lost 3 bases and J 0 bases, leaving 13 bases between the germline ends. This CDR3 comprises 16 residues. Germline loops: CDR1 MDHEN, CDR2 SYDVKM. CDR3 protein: CASSFAGPTSTDTQYF. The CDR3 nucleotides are TGTGCCAGCAGTTTCGCGGGGCCGACTAGCACAGATACGCAGTATTTT.

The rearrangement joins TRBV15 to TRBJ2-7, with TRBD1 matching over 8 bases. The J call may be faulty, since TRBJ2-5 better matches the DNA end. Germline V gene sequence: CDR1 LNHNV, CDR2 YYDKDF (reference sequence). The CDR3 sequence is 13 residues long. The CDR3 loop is CATSREGTGTQYF. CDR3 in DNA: TGTGCCACCAGCAGAGAAGGGACAGGGACCCAGTACTTC.

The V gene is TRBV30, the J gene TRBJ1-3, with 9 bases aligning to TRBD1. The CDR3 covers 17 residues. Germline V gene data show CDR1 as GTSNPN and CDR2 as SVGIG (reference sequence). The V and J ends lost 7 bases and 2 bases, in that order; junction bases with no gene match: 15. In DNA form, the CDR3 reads TGTGCCTTTTCACCCGGGACAGGGAAGAGAGCTGGAAACACCATATATTTT. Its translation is CAFSPGTGKRAGNTIYF.

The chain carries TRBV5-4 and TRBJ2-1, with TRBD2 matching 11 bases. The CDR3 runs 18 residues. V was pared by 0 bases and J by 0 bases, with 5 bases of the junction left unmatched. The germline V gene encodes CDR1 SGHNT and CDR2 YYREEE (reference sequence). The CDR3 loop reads CASSLGLAGTSSYNEQFF. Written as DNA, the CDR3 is TGTGCCAGCAGCTTGGGACTAGCGGGGACGAGCTCCTACAATGAGCAGTTCTTC.

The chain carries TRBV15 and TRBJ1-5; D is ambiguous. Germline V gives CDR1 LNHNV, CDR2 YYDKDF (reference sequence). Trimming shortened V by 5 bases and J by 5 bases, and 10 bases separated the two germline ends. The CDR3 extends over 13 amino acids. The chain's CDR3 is CATSHEWDQPQHF. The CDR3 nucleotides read TGTGCCACCAGCCACGAGTGGGATCAGCCCCAGCATTTT. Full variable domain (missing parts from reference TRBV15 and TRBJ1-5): DAMVIQNPRYQVTQFGKPVTLSCSQTLNHNVMYWYQQKSSQAPKLLFHYYDKDFNNEADTPDNFQSRRPNTSFCFLDIRSPGLGDTAMYLCATSHEWDQPQHFGDGTRLSIL.

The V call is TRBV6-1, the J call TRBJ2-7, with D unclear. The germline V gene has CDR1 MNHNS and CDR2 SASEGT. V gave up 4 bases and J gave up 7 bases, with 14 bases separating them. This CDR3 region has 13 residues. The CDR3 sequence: CASSGPIKGEQYF. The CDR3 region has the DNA TGTGCCAGCAGTGGGCCGATTAAGGGAGAGCAGTACTTC.

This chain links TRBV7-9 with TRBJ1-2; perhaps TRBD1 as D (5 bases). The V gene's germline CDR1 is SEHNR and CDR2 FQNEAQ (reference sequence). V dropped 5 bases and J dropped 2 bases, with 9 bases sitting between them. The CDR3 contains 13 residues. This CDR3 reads CASSQDSNYGYTF. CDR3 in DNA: TGTGCCAGCAGCCAAGACAGCAACTATGGCTACACCTTC.

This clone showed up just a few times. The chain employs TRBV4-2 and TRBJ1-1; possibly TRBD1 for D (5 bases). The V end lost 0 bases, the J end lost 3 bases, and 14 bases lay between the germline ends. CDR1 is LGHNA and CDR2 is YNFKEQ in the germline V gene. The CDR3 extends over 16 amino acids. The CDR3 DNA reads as TGTGCCAGCAGCCAAGATCGGGGGACTTTCGACACTGAAGCTTTCTTT. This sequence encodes CASSQDRGTFDTEAFF.

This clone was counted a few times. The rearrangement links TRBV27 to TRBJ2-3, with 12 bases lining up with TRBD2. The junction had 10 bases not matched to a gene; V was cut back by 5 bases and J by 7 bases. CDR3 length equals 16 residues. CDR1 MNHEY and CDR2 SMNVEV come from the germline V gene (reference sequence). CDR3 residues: CASSPQGLAGTYTQYF. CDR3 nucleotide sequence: TGTGCCAGCAGTCCCCAAGGACTAGCGGGGACATATACGCAGTATTTT.

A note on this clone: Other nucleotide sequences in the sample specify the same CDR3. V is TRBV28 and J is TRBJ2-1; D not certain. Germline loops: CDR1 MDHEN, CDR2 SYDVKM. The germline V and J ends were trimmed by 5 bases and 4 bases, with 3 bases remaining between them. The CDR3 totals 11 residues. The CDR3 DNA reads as TGTGCCAGCAGTGCGTACAATGAGCAGTTCTTC. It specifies CASSAYNEQFF. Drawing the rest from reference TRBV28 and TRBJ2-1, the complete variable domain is DVKVTQSSRYLVKRTGEKVFLECVQDMDHENMFWYRQDPGLGLRLIYFSYDVKMKEKGDIPEGYSVSREKKERFSLILESASTNQTSMYLCASSAYNEQFFGPGTRLTVL.

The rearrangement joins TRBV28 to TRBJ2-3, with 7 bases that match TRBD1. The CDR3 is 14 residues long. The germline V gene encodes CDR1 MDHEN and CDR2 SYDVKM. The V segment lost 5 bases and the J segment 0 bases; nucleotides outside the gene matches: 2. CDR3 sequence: CASSPGGSTDTQYF. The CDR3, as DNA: TGTGCCAGCAGTCCAGGGGGAAGCACAGATACGCAGTATTTT.

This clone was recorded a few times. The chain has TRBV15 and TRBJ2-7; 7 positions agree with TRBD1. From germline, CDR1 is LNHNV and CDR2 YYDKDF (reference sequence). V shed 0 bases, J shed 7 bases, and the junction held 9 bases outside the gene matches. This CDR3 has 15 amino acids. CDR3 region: CATSRDRDSSREQYF. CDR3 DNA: TGTGCCACCAGCAGAGATAGGGACAGCTCTAGGGAGCAGTACTTC.

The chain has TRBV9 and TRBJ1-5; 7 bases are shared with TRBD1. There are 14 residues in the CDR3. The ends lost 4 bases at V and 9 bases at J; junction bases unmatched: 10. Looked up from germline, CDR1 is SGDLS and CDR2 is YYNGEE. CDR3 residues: CASSLRTGDGPQHF. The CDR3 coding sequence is TGTGCCAGCAGCCTCAGGACAGGTGATGGGCCCCAGCATTTT.